This is a list of T cell receptor beta chains from one sample in a study of blood T cells in healthy people across ages. TCRdb called the 5' RACE reads again in MiXCR, with one record for every CDR3 protein. The sample lists fewer than 2 million distinct CDR3 sequences; about 39% were seen once. The sequenced sample consisted of blood. Receptors originate from a human donor in good health. Each CDR3 is given with its conserved first and last residue. Each record gives: clone size, V gene, J gene, D gene, CDR3 protein, CDR3 DNA. A D gene is named only where the DNA matches it firmly. Size is stated for part of the rows, as once, few or many counts, or as a class when the clone is expanded.

NA	TRBV7-9	TRBJ1-1	NA	CASSYTANMNTEAFF	TGTGCCAGCAGCTATACGGCCAACATGAACACTGAAGCTTTCTTT
NA	TRBV13	TRBJ1-3	NA	CASSLLAWGGVRETWLRNTIYF	TGTGCCAGCAGCTTATTGGCTTGGGGTGGGGTACGTGAGACATGGCTGCGAAACACCATATATTTT
NA	TRBV7-9	TRBJ2-3	TRBD2	CATSAGGTTDTQYF	TGTGCCACCAGTGCGGGGGGGACCACAGATACGCAGTATTTT
NA	TRBV7-3	TRBJ2-2	NA	CASSLTGLATGELFF	TGTGCCAGCAGCTTAACAGGGTTAGCCACCGGGGAGCTGTTTTTT
few	TRBV18	TRBJ2-5	NA	CASSPGTGPWETQYF	TGTGCCAGCTCACCTGGTACAGGGCCTTGGGAGACCCAGTACTTC
few	TRBV4-2	TRBJ2-3	NA	CASSQGASTQYF	TGTGCCAGCAGCCAAGGGGCTAGCACGCAGTATTTT
NA	TRBV11-2	TRBJ2-1	TRBD1	CASRGQGLYEQFF	TGTGCCAGCAGAGGACAGGGCCTCTACGAGCAGTTCTTC
NA	TRBV3-1	TRBJ2-1	TRBD2	CASSPHRVAGGPIGSYNEQFF	TGTGCCAGCAGCCCCCATAGGGTAGCGGGGGGCCCTATAGGCTCCTACAATGAGCAGTTCTTC
NA	TRBV5-1	TRBJ2-1	NA	CASSLGALRLTYNEQFF	TGCGCCAGCAGCCTGGGGGCCTTGCGACTAACCTACAATGAGCAGTTCTTC
NA	TRBV11-1	TRBJ2-1	TRBD1	CASSPLGQGIDEQFF	TGTGCCAGCAGCCCATTGGGACAGGGGATCGATGAGCAGTTCTTC
few	TRBV4-1	TRBJ1-2	NA	CASSQEVGTLGREYGYTF	TGCGCCAGCAGCCAAGAAGTGGGGACTCTGGGACGGGAATATGGCTACACCTTC
NA	TRBV29-1	TRBJ2-3	TRBD1	CSVGQPRDTQYF	TGCAGCGTGGGACAGCCGAGAGATACGCAGTATTTT
NA	TRBV7-2	TRBJ1-5	NA	CASSRTRDNQPQHF	TGTGCCAGCAGCCGGACACGAGACAATCAGCCCCAGCATTTT
NA	TRBV6-5	TRBJ1-5	TRBD1	CASSYSATGGNQPQHF	TGTGCCAGCAGTTACTCGGCAACAGGGGGAAATCAGCCCCAGCATTTT
few	TRBV15	TRBJ1-5	TRBD1	CATSGNRGQPQHF	TGTGCCACCAGCGGGAACAGGGGTCAGCCCCAGCATTTT
NA	TRBV9	TRBJ2-1	NA	CASSVVGTWGRDEQFF	TGTGCCAGCAGCGTAGTAGGGACTTGGGGCAGGGATGAGCAGTTCTTC
many	TRBV28	TRBJ2-7	NA	CASRPQGSYEQYF	TGTGCCAGCAGGCCCCAGGGTTCCTACGAGCAGTACTTC
once	TRBV6-2/TRBV6-3	TRBJ2-3	NA	CASTEVTVTDTQYF	TGTGCCAGCACCGAAGTGACAGTAACAGATACGCAGTATTTT
NA	TRBV4-3	TRBJ2-3	TRBD1	CASSQFTGVTDTQYF	TGCGCCAGCAGCCAATTTACAGGGGTCACAGATACGCAGTATTTT
few	TRBV12-3/TRBV12-4	TRBJ2-7	NA	CASSKLGPYEQYF	TGTGCCAGCAGTAAACTCGGACCCTACGAGCAGTACTTC
NA	TRBV20-1	TRBJ2-3	TRBD2	CSWGGGDTQYF	TGCAGTTGGGGGGGAGGAGATACGCAGTATTTT
NA	TRBV20-1	TRBJ1-5	NA	CSARVDGPGWPQHF	TGCAGTGCTAGAGTAGACGGGCCTGGGTGGCCCCAGCATTTT
NA	TRBV24-1	TRBJ2-1	NA	CATSVRGNEQFF	TGTGCCACCAGTGTAAGAGGCAATGAGCAGTTCTTC
few	TRBV5-5	TRBJ1-4	TRBD1	CASSLGDRGGRNEKLFF	TGTGCCAGCAGCTTGGGGGACAGGGGTGGAAGGAATGAAAAACTGTTTTTT
NA	TRBV7-3	TRBJ2-7	NA	CASSLEGSLYEQYF	TGTGCCAGCAGCTTAGAGGGCAGCCTCTACGAGCAGTACTTC
NA	TRBV6-6	TRBJ1-5	NA	CASSYSIGGVSNQPQHF	TGTGCCAGCAGTTACTCGATAGGTGGGGTTAGCAATCAGCCCCAGCATTTT
NA	TRBV20-1	TRBJ1-1	TRBD1	CSARDFGTGGTEAFF	TGCAGTGCTAGAGATTTCGGGACAGGTGGAACTGAAGCTTTCTTT
NA	TRBV29-1	TRBJ1-2	NA	CSVEGREDGYTF	TGCAGCGTTGAAGGCAGGGAGGATGGCTACACCTTC
many	TRBV6-5	TRBJ2-7	NA	CASSWSASGPYEQYF	TGTGCCAGCAGTTGGTCAGCATCAGGACCCTACGAGCAGTACTTC
NA	TRBV24-1	TRBJ2-2	TRBD2	CATSDKLAGGTNTGELFF	TGTGCCACCAGTGACAAACTAGCGGGGGGCACGAACACCGGGGAGCTGTTTTTT
NA	TRBV4-3	TRBJ2-3	TRBD2	CASSHGLAGGLSTQYF	TGCGCCAGCAGCCACGGACTAGCGGGGGGGCTGAGTACGCAGTATTTT
NA	TRBV7-2	TRBJ2-2	NA	CASSLVAANTGELFF	TGTGCCAGCAGCTTGGTAGCGGCGAACACCGGGGAGCTGTTTTTT
few	TRBV20-1	TRBJ2-7	NA	CSARGDINVHEQYF	TGCAGTGCTCGCGGGGACATTAATGTCCACGAGCAGTACTTC
NA	TRBV9	TRBJ2-7	NA	CASSVGEDAGPGVVYEQYF	TGTGCCAGCAGCGTAGGAGAGGACGCGGGGCCGGGGGTGGTCTACGAGCAGTACTTC
NA	TRBV4-1	TRBJ1-1	NA	CASSQEGSLRNTEAFF	TGCGCCAGCAGCCAAGAGGGCAGCCTGAGGAACACTGAAGCTTTCTTT
NA	TRBV28	TRBJ1-6	NA	CASILPGGPLHF	TGTGCCAGCATACTTCCGGGAGGACCCCTCCACTTT
NA	TRBV5-1	TRBJ1-1	NA	CASSLNRVRDTEAFF	TGCGCCAGCAGCTTGAATCGGGTTCGGGACACTGAAGCTTTCTTT
few	TRBV7-8	TRBJ1-1	NA	CASRPRGGNTEAFF	TGTGCCAGTAGGCCCCGAGGGGGGAACACTGAAGCTTTCTTT
few	TRBV20-1	TRBJ2-1	NA	CSAAFNEQFF	TGCAGTGCTGCGTTTAATGAGCAGTTCTTC
few	TRBV11-2	TRBJ1-1	NA	CASSYRVAAAFF	TGTGCCAGCAGCTACAGGGTCGCGGCAGCTTTCTTT
NA	TRBV9	TRBJ2-3	NA	CASSSPTRGLTDTQYF	TGTGCCAGCAGCTCACCAACTAGGGGTTTGACAGATACGCAGTATTTT
NA	TRBV15	TRBJ1-1	NA	CATSRDVQGGSEAFF	TGTGCCACCAGCAGAGACGTTCAGGGAGGGAGTGAAGCTTTCTTT
NA	TRBV5-8	TRBJ1-1	NA	CASSLEYRGHTEAFF	TGTGCCAGCAGCTTGGAATATCGGGGCCACACTGAAGCTTTCTTT
few	TRBV20-1	TRBJ2-3	NA	CSVQLALSTDTQYF	TGCAGTGTCCAGCTAGCCCTTAGCACAGATACGCAGTATTTT
NA	TRBV6-1	TRBJ1-2	NA	CASSENLRGGYTF	TGTGCCAGCAGTGAGAATCTTCGAGGGGGCTACACCTTC
NA	TRBV7-2	TRBJ1-5	NA	CASSFFRGQGGQPQHF	TGTGCCAGCAGCTTCTTTCGGGGGCAGGGCGGTCAGCCCCAGCATTTT